Listed here are 6 T cell receptor beta chains from one sample, sequenced in a study of graft-versus-host responses after intestinal transplantation. TCRdb keeps only in-frame clones here, not all; method: immunoSEQ multiplex PCR. The data show roughly 50,000 clones, with 75% to 95% seen just once and over 4.5% held by the top ten. The material was PBMCs, obtained 650 to 670 days after intestinal transplant. The receptor set was obtained from a human patient who received an intestinal transplant, so some T cells may come from the graft donor.

The chain employs TRBV29-1 and TRBJ1-3; tentative D call: TRBD1 (6 bases). Germline V gene lookup returns CDR1 SQVTM and CDR2 ANQGSEA. The CDR3 contains 14 residues. V lost 6 bases to trimming and J lost 0 bases, with 12 bases between them. The CDR3 loop reads CSVQGGSSGNTIYF. CDR3 DNA sequence: TGCAGCGTACAGGGTGGCAGCTCTGGAAACACCATATATTTT.

The DNA of the CDR3 is TGCGCCAGCAGCTCCCGATATTACCGGGGTACTAATGAAAAACTGTTTTTT. Translated: CASSSRYYRGTNEKLFF. The chain joins TRBV4-1 to TRBJ1-4; D is unclear. V shed 5 bases and J shed 2 bases, with 18 bases lying between them. This CDR3 spans 17 amino acids. Germline CDR1 is MGHRA and CDR2 is YSYEKL.

The chain has TRBV5-1 and TRBJ1-3, with a tentative D call TRBD1 (5 bases). The V gene's germline CDR1 is SGHRS and CDR2 YFSETQ. V lost 4 bases, J lost 1 base, and 12 bases lay in between. The CDR3 totals 15 residues. The CDR3 DNA sequence: TGCGCCAGCAGCGAGCAGGGTGGTTCTGGAAACACCATATATTTT. Translation: CASSEQGGSGNTIYF. The whole variable domain, remainder taken from reference TRBV5-1 and TRBJ1-3, is KAGVTQTPRYLIKTRGQQVTLSCSPISGHRSVSWYQQTPGQGLQFLFEYFSETQRNKGNFPGRFSGRQFSNSRSEMNVSTLELGDSALYLCASSEQGGSGNTIYFGEGSWLTVV.

This chain uses TRBV27 with TRBJ1-2; 10 positions agree with TRBD1. This CDR3 spans 17 amino acids. Germline-derived CDR1 and CDR2 are MNHEY and SMNVEV (reference sequence). Losses at the gene ends were 4 bases for V and 5 bases for J; bases not matched to a gene: 13. Written as DNA, the CDR3 is TGTGCCAGCAGTTCCCGGCAAGTGACAGGGGGCCGGTATGGCTACACCTTC. It codes for CASSSRQVTGGRYGYTF.

On this clone itself: At the DNA level, this CDR3 is encoded by other sequences in the same sample as well. The chain employs TRBV6-1 and TRBJ1-1; D may be TRBD1 (5 bases). V shed 2 bases and J shed 3 bases, with 10 bases lying between them. Germline V gene sequence: CDR1 MNHNS, CDR2 SASEGT. This CDR3 is 14 amino acids long. CDR3 loop: CASSEYGGDTEAFF. CDR3 DNA: TGTGCCAGCAGTGAATATGGGGGAGACACTGAAGCTTTCTTT.

This chain links TRBV4-1 with TRBJ2-2; D call uncertain. Germline lookup yields CDR1 MGHRA and CDR2 YSYEKL. The CDR3 loop spans 13 amino acids. V lost 4 bases, J lost 5 bases, and 8 bases lay in between. In nucleotides, the CDR3 is TGCGCCAGCAGCCGCATTAGTACCGGGGAGCTGTTTTTT. Its protein is CASSRISTGELFF.